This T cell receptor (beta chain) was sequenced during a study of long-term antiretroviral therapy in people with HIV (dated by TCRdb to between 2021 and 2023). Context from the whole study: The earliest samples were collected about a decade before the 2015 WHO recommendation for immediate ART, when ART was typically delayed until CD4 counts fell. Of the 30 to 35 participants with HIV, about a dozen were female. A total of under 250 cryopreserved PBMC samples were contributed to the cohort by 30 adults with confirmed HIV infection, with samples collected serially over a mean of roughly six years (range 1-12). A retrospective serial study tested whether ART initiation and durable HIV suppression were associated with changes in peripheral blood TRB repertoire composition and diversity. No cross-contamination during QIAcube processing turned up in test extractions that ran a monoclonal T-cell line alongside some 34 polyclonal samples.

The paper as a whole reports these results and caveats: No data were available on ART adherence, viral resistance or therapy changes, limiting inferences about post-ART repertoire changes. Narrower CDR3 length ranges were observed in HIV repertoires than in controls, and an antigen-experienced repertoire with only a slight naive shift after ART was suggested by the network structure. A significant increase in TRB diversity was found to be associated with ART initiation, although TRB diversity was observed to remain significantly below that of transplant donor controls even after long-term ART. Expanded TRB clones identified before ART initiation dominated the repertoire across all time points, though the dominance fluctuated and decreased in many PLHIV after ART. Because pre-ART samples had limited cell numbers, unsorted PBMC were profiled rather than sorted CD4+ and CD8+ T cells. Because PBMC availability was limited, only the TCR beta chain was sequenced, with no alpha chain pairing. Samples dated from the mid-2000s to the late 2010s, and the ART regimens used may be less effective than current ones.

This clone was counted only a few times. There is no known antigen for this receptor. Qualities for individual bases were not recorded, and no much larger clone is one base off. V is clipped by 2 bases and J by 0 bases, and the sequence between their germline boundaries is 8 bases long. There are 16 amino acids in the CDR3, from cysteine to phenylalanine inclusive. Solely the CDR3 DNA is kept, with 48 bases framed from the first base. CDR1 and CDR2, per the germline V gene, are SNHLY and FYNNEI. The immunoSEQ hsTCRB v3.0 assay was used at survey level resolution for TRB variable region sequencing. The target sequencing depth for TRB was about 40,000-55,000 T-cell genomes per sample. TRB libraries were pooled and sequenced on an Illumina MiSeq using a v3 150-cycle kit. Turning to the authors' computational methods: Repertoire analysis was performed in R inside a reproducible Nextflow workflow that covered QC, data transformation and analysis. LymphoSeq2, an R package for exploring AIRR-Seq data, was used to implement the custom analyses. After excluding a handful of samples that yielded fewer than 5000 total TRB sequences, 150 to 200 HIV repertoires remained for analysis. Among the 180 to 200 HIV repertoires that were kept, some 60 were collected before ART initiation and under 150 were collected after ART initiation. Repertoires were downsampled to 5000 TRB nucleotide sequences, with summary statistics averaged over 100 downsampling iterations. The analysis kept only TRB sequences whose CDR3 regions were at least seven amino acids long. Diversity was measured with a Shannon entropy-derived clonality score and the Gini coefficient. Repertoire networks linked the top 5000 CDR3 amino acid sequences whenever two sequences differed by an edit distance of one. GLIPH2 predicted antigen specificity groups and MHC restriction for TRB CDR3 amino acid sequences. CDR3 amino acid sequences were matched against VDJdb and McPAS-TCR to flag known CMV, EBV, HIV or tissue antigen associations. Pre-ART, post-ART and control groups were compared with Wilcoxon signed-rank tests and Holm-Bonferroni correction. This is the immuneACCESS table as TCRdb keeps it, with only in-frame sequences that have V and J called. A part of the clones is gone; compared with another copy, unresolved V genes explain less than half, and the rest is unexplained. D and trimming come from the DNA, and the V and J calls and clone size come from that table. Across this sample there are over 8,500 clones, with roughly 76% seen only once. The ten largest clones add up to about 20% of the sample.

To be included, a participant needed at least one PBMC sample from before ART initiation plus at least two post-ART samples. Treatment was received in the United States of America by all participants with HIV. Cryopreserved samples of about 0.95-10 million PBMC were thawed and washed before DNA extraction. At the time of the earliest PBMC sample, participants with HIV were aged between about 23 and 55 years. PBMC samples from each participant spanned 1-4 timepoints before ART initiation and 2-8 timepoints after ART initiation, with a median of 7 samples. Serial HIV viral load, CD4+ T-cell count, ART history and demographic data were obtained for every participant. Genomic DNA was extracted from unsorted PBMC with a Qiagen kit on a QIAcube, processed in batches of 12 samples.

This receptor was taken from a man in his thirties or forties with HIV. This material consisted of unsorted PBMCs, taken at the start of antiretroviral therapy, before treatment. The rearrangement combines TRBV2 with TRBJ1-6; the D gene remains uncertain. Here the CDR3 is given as CASSETVSSYNSPLHF. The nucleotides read TGTGCCAGCAGTGAAACAGTAAGCTCCTATAATTCACCCCTCCACTTT.